A selection of T cell receptor beta chains follows, all from one sample in a study of T cell repertoires in cytomegalovirus infection. MiXCR was run by TCRdb on the reads, yielding one entry per CDR3 protein. Of 150,000 to 200,000 distinct CDR3 sequences listed, roughly 19% were seen once; the top ten hold 2.5% to 3%. Sequenced sample: PBMCs. The receptors were gathered from a human donor in good health (CMV status not recorded). Some clones in this sample may be carry-over from other donors' samples. Each CDR3 is given with its conserved first and last residue. Each record gives: V gene, D gene, J gene, clone size, CDR3 DNA, CDR3 protein. The D gene is left open where the match is weak. Size values are once, few and many counts, or a class for expanded clones, and some rows have none.

v_call: TRBV5-1; d_call: -; j_call: TRBJ1-6; clone_size: -; cdr3_nt: TGCGCCAGCAGCTTGGAGTACTATTCACCCCTCCACTTT; cdr3_aa: CASSLEYYSPLHF
v_call: TRBV7-3; d_call: TRBD2; j_call: TRBJ2-7; clone_size: -; cdr3_nt: TGTGCTAGCAGCGTCCTTGGACTAGCGGGTGAGCAGTACTTC; cdr3_aa: CASSVLGLAGEQYF
v_call: TRBV19; d_call: -; j_call: TRBJ2-1; clone_size: -; cdr3_nt: TGTGCCAGTAGTATGTATGGGAACTCCTACAATGAGCAGTTCTTC; cdr3_aa: CASSMYGNSYNEQFF
v_call: TRBV7-2; d_call: TRBD2; j_call: TRBJ2-5; clone_size: few; cdr3_nt: TGTGCCAGCAGCCCCGGGCGGGGACTAGCGGGAGAGACCCAGTACTTC; cdr3_aa: CASSPGRGLAGETQYF
v_call: TRBV11-2; d_call: TRBD2; j_call: TRBJ2-7; clone_size: -; cdr3_nt: TGTGCCAGCAGCGCAACTAGCGGGGGTGGCTACGAGCAGTACTTC; cdr3_aa: CASSATSGGGYEQYF
v_call: TRBV7-2; d_call: -; j_call: TRBJ2-1; clone_size: many; cdr3_nt: TGTGCCAGCAGAGACAGTTTGAACTACAATGAGCAGTTCTTC; cdr3_aa: CASRDSLNYNEQFF
v_call: TRBV7-8; d_call: TRBD2; j_call: TRBJ2-2; clone_size: many; cdr3_nt: TGTGCCAGCAGCTTAGCCCTAGCGGGGGGGCGTACCGGGGAGCTGTTTTTT; cdr3_aa: CASSLALAGGRTGELFF
v_call: TRBV7-3; d_call: TRBD2; j_call: TRBJ2-3; clone_size: many; cdr3_nt: TGTGCCAGCAGCTTCGGACTAGCGGGAGTCATCGATACGCAGTATTTT; cdr3_aa: CASSFGLAGVIDTQYF
v_call: TRBV7-4; d_call: TRBD1; j_call: TRBJ1-1; clone_size: -; cdr3_nt: TGTGCCAGCAGCCCTCAGGGGGGGAACACTGAAGCTTTCTTT; cdr3_aa: CASSPQGGNTEAFF
v_call: TRBV5-1; d_call: -; j_call: TRBJ2-1; clone_size: -; cdr3_nt: TGCGCCAGCAATGAATGGGGTAGCTCCTACAATGAGCAGTTCTTC; cdr3_aa: CASNEWGSSYNEQFF
v_call: TRBV6-6; d_call: -; j_call: TRBJ2-7; clone_size: -; cdr3_nt: TGTGCCAGCAGTTACTCGGGCACAGTGGCGTACGAGCAGTACTTC; cdr3_aa: CASSYSGTVAYEQYF
v_call: TRBV3-1; d_call: -; j_call: TRBJ2-7; clone_size: many; cdr3_nt: TGTGCCAGCAGCCAAGATCTGCGGTCTTACTCGTGGGAGCAGTACTTC; cdr3_aa: CASSQDLRSYSWEQYF
v_call: TRBV2; d_call: -; j_call: TRBJ2-1; clone_size: -; cdr3_nt: TGTGCCAGCACTCACTTTGGAACCTACAATGAGCAGTTCTTC; cdr3_aa: CASTHFGTYNEQFF
v_call: TRBV5-1; d_call: -; j_call: TRBJ2-3; clone_size: -; cdr3_nt: TGCGCCAGCAGCTTGAGGGCGGCCATTGCAACAGATACGCAGTATTTT; cdr3_aa: CASSLRAAIATDTQYF
v_call: TRBV6-5; d_call: -; j_call: TRBJ2-1; clone_size: few; cdr3_nt: TGTGCCAGCAGTTACTCGAAGTTGACGGCCAGCTCCTACAATGAGCAGTTCTTC; cdr3_aa: CASSYSKLTASSYNEQFF
v_call: TRBV20-1; d_call: TRBD2; j_call: TRBJ2-7; clone_size: few; cdr3_nt: TGCAGTGCTAGAGATAGCGGGAGCTACGAGCAGTACTTC; cdr3_aa: CSARDSGSYEQYF
v_call: TRBV7-2; d_call: -; j_call: TRBJ2-1; clone_size: many; cdr3_nt: TGTGCCAGCAGCATACCGGGGGCGAATGAGCAGTTCTTC; cdr3_aa: CASSIPGANEQFF
v_call: TRBV12-5; d_call: -; j_call: TRBJ1-2; clone_size: -; cdr3_nt: TGTGCTAGTGTCGGGGGGGTTAACTATGGCTACACCTTC; cdr3_aa: CASVGGVNYGYTF
v_call: TRBV11-1; d_call: TRBD2; j_call: TRBJ2-1; clone_size: -; cdr3_nt: TGTGCCAGCAGCCCCGGACTAGTTGTGGGGAATGAGCAGTTCTTC; cdr3_aa: CASSPGLVVGNEQFF
v_call: TRBV7-9; d_call: -; j_call: TRBJ1-3; clone_size: -; cdr3_nt: TGTGCCAGCAGCCCGGGGTCCAACTCTGGAAACACCATATATTTT; cdr3_aa: CASSPGSNSGNTIYF
v_call: TRBV2; d_call: -; j_call: TRBJ1-5; clone_size: -; cdr3_nt: TGTGCCAGCAAGCCTGGGGGTCCCCAGCATTTT; cdr3_aa: CASKPGGPQHF
v_call: TRBV6-2/TRBV6-3; d_call: -; j_call: TRBJ1-5; clone_size: -; cdr3_nt: TGTGCCGTAGGAGAGTTTTATAGCAATCAGCCCCAGCATTTT; cdr3_aa: CAVGEFYSNQPQHF
v_call: TRBV28; d_call: TRBD2; j_call: TRBJ2-1; clone_size: few; cdr3_nt: TGTGCCAGCAGCAAGACTAGCGGGGTCTCCTACAATGAGCAGTTCTTC; cdr3_aa: CASSKTSGVSYNEQFF
v_call: TRBV27; d_call: TRBD2; j_call: TRBJ2-1; clone_size: -; cdr3_nt: TGTGCCAGCAGTTCCCGACCTAGCGGGAGCGCGGACAATGAGCAGTTCTTC; cdr3_aa: CASSSRPSGSADNEQFF